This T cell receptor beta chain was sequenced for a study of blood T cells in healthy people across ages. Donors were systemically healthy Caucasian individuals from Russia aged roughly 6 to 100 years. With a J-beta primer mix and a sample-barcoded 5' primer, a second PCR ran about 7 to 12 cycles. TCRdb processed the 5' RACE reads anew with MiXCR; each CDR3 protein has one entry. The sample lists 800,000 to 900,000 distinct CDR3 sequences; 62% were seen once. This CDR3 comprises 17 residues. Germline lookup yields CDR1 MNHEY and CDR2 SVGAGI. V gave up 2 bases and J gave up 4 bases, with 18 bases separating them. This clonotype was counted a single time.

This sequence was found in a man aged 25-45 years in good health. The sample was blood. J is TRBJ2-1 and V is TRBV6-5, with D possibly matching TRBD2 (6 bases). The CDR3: CASSYGGDPDAYNEQFF. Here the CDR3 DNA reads TGTGCCAGCAGTTACGGAGGGGATCCGGACGCGTACAATGAGCAGTTCTTC.